The clone carrying this TCR beta chain was picked up a small number of times. Antigen: not known. The iRepertoire nested amplicon-rescue multiplex PCR amplified TCR alpha and beta CDR3s from RNA. Input was roughly 85-450 ng of tissue mRNA or PBMC total RNA. TCRdb ran MiXCR on the multiplex PCR reads and lists one entry per CDR3 protein. This table has about 140,000 distinct CDR3 sequences, around 40% appearing once. CDR3 length equals 15 residues. Germline V gene sequence: CDR1 MNHEY, CDR2 SMNVEV (reference sequence). The ends were cut back, 6 bases at V and 2 bases at J, with 16 bases in the middle. The sample is drawn from a study of glioma-infiltrating T cells. Whole-study findings and limits: Gliomas, especially low-grade, showed above-expected tissue-blood divergence; non-neoplastic patients showed below. Tissue and blood shared very few CDR3 sequences.

This chain joins TRBV27 and TRBJ2-5; TRBD2 might be the D (6 bases). The sequenced sample consisted of glioma tissue, nonneoplastic brain tissue, or PBMCs (not recorded which). The TCR originated in a human donor with low-grade glioma or glioblastoma, undergoing nonglioma brain surgery, or in good health (not recorded which). The CDR3 protein is CASRGGLGRQETQYF. In DNA form, the CDR3 reads TGTGCCAGCAGGGGAGGCCTGGGGCGTCAAGAGACCCAGTACTTC.